These 27 T cell receptor beta chains were all obtained from the same sample, sequenced in a study of tumor-infiltrating lymphocytes in oesophageal squamous cell carcinoma. MiXCR, applied by TCRdb to the PCR reads, yields one record per CDR3 protein. The data hold 21,000 or so distinct CDR3 sequences, with approximately 38% observed a single time. Sequencing was performed on esophageal tumor tissue. These TCRs come from a male donor with esophageal squamous cell carcinoma.

This rearrangement joins TRBV7-2 to TRBJ2-7; 11 bases agree with TRBD1. Matching the DNA end better, TRBJ2-5 makes the J call doubtful. Germline assignment: CDR1 SGHTA and CDR2 FQGNSA. This CDR3 is 15 amino acids long. In nucleotides, the CDR3 is TGTGCCAGCAGCCGGGACAGGGGGGCCGGCGAGACCCAGTACTTC. Protein: CASSRDRGAGETQYF.

This clonotype has just one count. This rearrangement joins TRBV11-2 to TRBJ2-1; 13 nucleotides agree with TRBD2. CDR3 size: 18 residues. Germline V gives CDR1 SGHAT, CDR2 FQNNGV. The J segment lost 1 base and the V segment lost 5 bases, leaving 8 bases of the junction unmatched. The CDR3 DNA reads as TGTGCCAGCAGCCGAATAGGACTAGCGGGAGTTTCCTACAATGAGCAGTTCTTC. This gives the protein CASSRIGLAGVSYNEQFF.

The chain joins TRBV6-1 to TRBJ2-7; D is undetermined. V was pared by 3 bases and J by 0 bases, with 12 bases between. The CDR3 consists of 15 residues. Per the germline V gene, CDR1 is MNHNS and CDR2 is SASEGT. The CDR3 region has the DNA TGTGCCAGCAGTGACTTATGGGGTTCCTCCTACGAGCAGTACTTC. This translates into CASSDLWGSSYEQYF.

This clonotype has ten or more counts. The chain has TRBV6-1 and TRBJ1-5; possibly TRBD1 for D (5 bases). Trimming shortened V by 5 bases and J by 4 bases, and 9 bases separated the two germline ends. Per the germline V gene, CDR1 is MNHNS and CDR2 is SASEGT. The CDR3 loop spans 13 amino acids. The DNA for the CDR3 is TGTGCCAGCAGTTGGGACGGGAATCAGCCCCAGCATTTT. Protein product: CASSWDGNQPQHF.

The rearrangement joins TRBV6-5 to TRBJ2-5, with D possibly TRBD1 on 5 matching bases. Gene TRBJ2-1 matches the end of the DNA better, so the J call may be wrong. Germline lookup yields CDR1 MNHEY and CDR2 SVGAGI. The CDR3 has 14 amino acids. Written as DNA, the CDR3 is TGTGCCAGCAGTTACTTGCAGGGAAACAATGAGCAGTTCTTC. Residues: CASSYLQGNNEQFF.

The chain links TRBV7-6 to TRBJ1-2; D remains ambiguous. The DNA end lines up better with TRBJ2-7; the J call may be wrong. Per germline, CDR1 SGHVS and CDR2 FNYEAQ. There are 15 residues in the CDR3. CDR3 bases: TGTGCCAGCAGCTTAAGGGCTGTCGCCTACAATGAGCAGTACTTC. It is translated as CASSLRAVAYNEQYF.

A few counts support this clonotype. V usage is TRBV20-1 and J usage is TRBJ2-1, with D tentatively TRBD1 (5 bases). V lost 3 bases to trimming and J lost 4 bases, with 13 bases between them. CDR3 length equals 14 residues. Per the germline V gene, CDR1 is DFQATT and CDR2 is SNEGSKA (reference sequence). CDR3 coding DNA: TGCAGTGCTAGCGACCGAGACAGATACAATGAGCAGTTCTTC. This gives the protein CSASDRDRYNEQFF.

This clonotype was seen a single time. The V and J genes are TRBV7-8 and TRBJ2-7; possible D gene TRBD2, 5 bases. Germline V CDR1 and CDR2: SGHVS, FQNEAQ. CDR3 length equals 11 residues. V lost 6 bases and J 10 bases, leaving 13 bases between the germline ends. CDR3 loop: CASSFQEVQYF. CDR3 DNA sequence: TGTGCCAGCAGTTTCCAGGAGGTCCAGTACTTC.

As concerns this clonotype: The junction differs from germline at one of its ends, possibly a read error. The CDR3, as DNA: TGTGCTAGCACCCCCCTGGGGAATGAGCAGTTCTTC. Protein: CASTPLGNEQFF. The chain recombines TRBV7-6 with TRBJ2-1; D remains ambiguous. Germline lookup yields CDR1 SGHVS and CDR2 FNYEAQ. The length of the CDR3 is 12 residues.

The table lists this clonotype with many counts. This chain links TRBV27 with TRBJ2-3; D might be TRBD1 (5 bases). This CDR3 is 15 amino acids long. Looked up from germline, CDR1 is MNHEY and CDR2 is SMNVEV (reference sequence). Trimming shortened V by 7 bases and J by 7 bases, and 21 bases separated the two germline ends. The DNA of the CDR3 is TGTGCCAGCAAATCAATCGGGCAGGGTGGGAATACGCAGTATTTT. Encoded protein: CASKSIGQGGNTQYF.

The chain employs TRBV7-3 and TRBJ1-1; 8 bases are a match to TRBD1. Germline V gene data show CDR1 as SGHTA and CDR2 as FQGTGA. There are 15 residues in the CDR3. Trimming cost V 2 bases and J 5 bases; bases outside gene matches: 7. In DNA form, the CDR3 reads TGTGCCAGCAGCTTATCTACAGGGGGAACAACTGAAGCTTTCTTT. It yields the protein CASSLSTGGTTEAFF.

The rearrangement joins TRBV6-6 to TRBJ2-5; 8 positions match TRBD2. Unmatched junction bases numbered 11, after V lost 8 bases and J lost 3 bases. CDR1 MNHNY and CDR2 SVGAGI come from the germline V gene (reference sequence). CDR3 length: 15 residues. CDR3 region: CASSGGAQMKETQYF. The CDR3 DNA reads TGTGCCAGCTCCGGGGGGGCCCAGATGAAAGAGACCCAGTACTTC.

Only one count was recorded for this clonotype. The rearrangement joins TRBV4-3 to TRBJ1-1; 8 bases are a match to TRBD1. This CDR3 contains 16 residues. V lost 2 bases and J lost 2; bases outside the gene matches: 7. The germline V gene encodes CDR1 LGHNA and CDR2 YSLEER. The CDR3, as DNA: TGCGCCAGCAGCCAAACAGGGGGGAGGCTTAACACTGAAGCTTTCTTT. The encoded protein is CASSQTGGRLNTEAFF.

This rearrangement joins TRBV6-2 or TRBV6-3 to TRBJ2-4, with TRBD2 identical over 8 bases. The CDR3 is 14 residues long. V dropped 8 bases and J dropped 1; count of bases not matched to a gene: 4. Germline CDR1 MNHEY, CDR2 SVGEGT. CDR3 DNA sequence: TGTGCCAGCTCCGGGGGGGCCGCCAAAAACATTCAGTACTTC. This sequence encodes CASSGGAAKNIQYF.

At least ten counts were recorded for this clonotype. The genes are TRBV10-2 and TRBJ2-5; D unresolved. V lost 5 bases and J lost 5, with 12 bases in between. CDR3 size: 13 residues. Germline values: CDR1 WSHSY, CDR2 SAAADI. As DNA, the CDR3 is TGCGCCAGCAGTTCCAGCGCTAGGGAGACCCAGTACTTC. Protein product: CASSSSARETQYF.

This clonotype was counted many times. The chain uses TRBV7-3 and TRBJ2-3; D gene ambiguous. Germline assignment: CDR1 SGHTA and CDR2 FQGTGA. This CDR3 has 12 residues. With 4 bases removed from V and 9 bases from J, the gap between germline ends came to 11 bases. CDR3 nucleotides: TGTGCCAGCAGCTCTCCGTTAGGGACGCAGTATTTT. It encodes CASSSPLGTQYF.

The V call is TRBV7-8, the J call TRBJ2-1; no firm D call. Germline values: CDR1 SGHVS, CDR2 FQNEAQ. The CDR3 is 14 amino acids. Trimming pared 8 bases from V and 0 bases from J, leaving 11 bases between. CDR3 sequence reads: CASPFLRSYNEQFF. As DNA, the CDR3 is TGTGCCAGCCCTTTTTTGCGCTCCTACAATGAGCAGTTCTTC.

Here the CDR3 reads CASSFGNTEAFF. Here the CDR3 DNA reads TGTGCCAGCAGCTTCGGGAACACTGAAGCTTTCTTT. The J gene is TRBJ1-1, the V gene TRBV7-6; no reliable D call. Germline assignment: CDR1 SGHVS and CDR2 FNYEAQ. V lost 3 bases, J lost 1 base, and 3 bases lay in between. This CDR3 has 12 residues.

The genes are TRBV7-2 and TRBJ2-4; 15 bases map to TRBD2. The last part of the DNA fits TRBJ2-5 better; the J call may be wrong. From germline, CDR1 is SGHTA and CDR2 FQGNSA. This CDR3 comprises 16 residues. The CDR3 DNA is TGTGCCAGCAGCTCGGGACTAGCGGGAGGTATAGAGACCCAGTACTTC. Translation: CASSSGLAGGIETQYF.

The chain joins TRBV11-3 to TRBJ1-1; 8 bases agree with TRBD1. This CDR3 has 15 amino acids. Germline CDR1 reads SGHNT; CDR2 reads YENEEA. V lost 1 base and J lost 4; bases outside the gene matches: 5. CDR3 region: CASSLGGQGVTEAFF. The CDR3 region has the DNA TGTGCCAGCAGCTTAGGTGGACAGGGAGTCACTGAAGCTTTCTTT.

Only a few counts were recorded for this clonotype. This chain links TRBV7-2 with TRBJ2-5; TRBD1 agrees at 7 bases. With 3 bases clipped from V and 4 bases from J, the junction kept 5 bases outside the gene matches. Per germline, CDR1 SGHTA and CDR2 FQGNSA. This CDR3 contains 14 residues. The CDR3: CASSLRRQGETQYF. CDR3 DNA sequence: TGTGCCAGCAGCTTGCGGAGACAGGGAGAGACCCAGTACTTC.

In this sample, this clonotype is medium-sized (0.01 to 0.1%). The chain employs TRBV7-8 and TRBJ1-2; maybe TRBD1 (5 bases). Germline V lookup: CDR1 SGHVS, CDR2 FQNEAQ. The CDR3 sequence is 17 residues long. Trimming removed 1 base at V and 0 bases at J, with 15 bases between. The CDR3 is CASSLEVWGGSNYGYTF. The CDR3 DNA reads as TGTGCCAGCAGCTTAGAAGTTTGGGGGGGATCTAACTATGGCTACACCTTC.

A remark on this clonotype: The junction departs from germline at one end; a sequencing error may be responsible. Written as DNA, the CDR3 is TGTGCTAGCAGCTTATCCCTAGGTGAGACAGGTTGTGATGAGCAGTTCTTC. This gives the protein CASSLSLGETGCDEQFF. The chain uses TRBV7-6 and TRBJ2-5; a possible D gene is TRBD1 (6 bases). The DNA end is more similar to TRBJ2-1, so the J call may be wrong. Looked up from germline, CDR1 is SGHVS and CDR2 is FNYEAQ. CDR3 length equals 17 residues.

This clonotype has just a few counts. V usage is TRBV7-4 and J usage is TRBJ2-1, with 9 bases lining up with TRBD2. V lost 10 bases, J lost 4 bases, and 8 bases stayed unmatched. The CDR3 is 14 residues long. Per the germline V gene, CDR1 is SGHVT and CDR2 is SQSDAQ. The CDR3 nucleotides are TGTGCCAAGTCGAGGCTAGCGGGGTACAATGAGCAGTTCTTC. It is translated as CAKSRLAGYNEQFF.

Of note for this clonotype: Compared with germline, one end of the junction differs, possibly owing to a read error. The rearrangement uses TRBV7-6 and TRBJ2-5; D uncertain. Germline V gene data show CDR1 as SGHVS and CDR2 as FNYEAQ. The CDR3 has 13 residues. The CDR3 here is CASSPGQYNEQYF. The DNA of the CDR3 is TGTGCTAGCAGCCCCGGGCAGTACAATGAGCAGTACTTC.

This clonotype appeared many times. The chain links TRBV28 to TRBJ2-3; 8 positions match TRBD1. The CDR3 runs to 15 residues. The V segment lost 7 bases and the J segment 2 bases; nucleotides outside the gene matches: 8. Germline CDR1 reads MDHEN; CDR2 reads SYDVKM. DNA for the CDR3: TGTGCCAGCACCGGGACAGGAGACTTCACAGATACGCAGTATTTT. Its protein product is CASTGTGDFTDTQYF.

This clonotype was seen ten or more times. V usage is TRBV19 and J usage is TRBJ2-2; D remains unclear. The CDR3 is 15 residues long. Between the trimmed V and J ends, which lost 8 bases and 0 bases, there was a span of 13 bases. Germline V gene sequence: CDR1 LNHDA, CDR2 SQIVND (reference sequence). For the CDR3, the DNA is TGTGCCAGTCAGAATCAAGGGACGAACACCGGGGAGCTGTTTTTT. Its translation is CASQNQGTNTGELFF.